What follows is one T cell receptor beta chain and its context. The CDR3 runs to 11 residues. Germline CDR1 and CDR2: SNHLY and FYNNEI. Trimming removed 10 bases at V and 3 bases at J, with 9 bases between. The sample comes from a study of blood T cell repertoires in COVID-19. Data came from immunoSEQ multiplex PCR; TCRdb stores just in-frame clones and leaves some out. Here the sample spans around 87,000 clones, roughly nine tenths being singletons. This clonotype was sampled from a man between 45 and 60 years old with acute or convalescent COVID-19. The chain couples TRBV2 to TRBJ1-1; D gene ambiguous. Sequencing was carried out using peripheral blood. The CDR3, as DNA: TGTGCCACCAGGCGGGACACTGAAGCTTTCTTT. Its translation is CATRRDTEAFF.